Listed here are 21 T cell receptor beta chains from one sample, sequenced in a study of T cells in Graves' hyperthyroidism and ophthalmopathy (dated by TCRdb to the late 2010s). Libraries were made using multiplex PCR. For sequencing, an Illumina HiSeq 2000 was employed. TCR beta CDR3 regions were amplified from RNA transcripts. The TCR CDR3 was subjected to a first round of RT-PCR using the HTBI primer set and the Qiagen OneStep RT-PCR kit. TCRdb handled the public reads itself, with Q25 trimming in fastp and clone calling in MiXCR, and kept productive beta chains. Under each unique CDR3 protein, matching rows form one entry showing the most common genes and DNA. The sample yields about 770,000 distinct CDR3 sequences; 18% were counted once. The top ten clones comprise approximately 16% of the sample. Source material: blood. Receptors originate from a woman aged 50 to 65 with Graves' hyperthyroidism that later progressed to Graves' ophthalmopathy.

A few counts support this clonotype. The rearrangement joins TRBV9 to TRBJ1-6; weak D call: TRBD1 (5 bases). Germline V lookup: CDR1 SGDLS, CDR2 YYNGEE. The length of the CDR3 is 15 residues. V was shortened by 2 bases and J by 7 bases, with 13 bases between the two germline ends. The CDR3 sequence: CASSVSAGINSPLHF. Written as DNA, the CDR3 is TGTGCCAGCAGCGTTTCGGCAGGGATAAATTCACCCCTCCACTTT.

The chain joins TRBV7-3 to TRBJ1-2, with unresolved D. This CDR3 is 15 amino acids long. The V gene's germline CDR1 is SGHTA and CDR2 FQGTGA. Trimming removed 5 bases at V and 4 bases at J, with 17 bases between. The DNA for the CDR3 is TGTGCCAGCAGCACAGACCGATCGCTAGCCTATGGCTACACCTTC. As protein: CASSTDRSLAYGYTF.

This clonotype was picked up a small number of times. V and J are TRBV7-3 and TRBJ1-6; the D is unclear. CDR3 length: 15 amino acids. The V end lost 2 bases, the J end lost 6 bases, and 11 bases lay between the germline ends. Per the germline V gene, CDR1 is SGHTA and CDR2 is FQGTGA. For the CDR3, the DNA is TGTGCCAGCAGCTTAGATGGGCGGGGTAATTCACCCCTCCACTTT. Its translation is CASSLDGRGNSPLHF.

The chain uses TRBV15 and TRBJ2-3; D gene ambiguous. This CDR3 region has 16 residues. Trimming removed 0 bases at V and 0 bases at J, with 10 bases between. The germline V gene has CDR1 LNHNV and CDR2 YYDKDF (reference sequence). The chain's CDR3 is CATSRDAGSSTDTQYF. The CDR3 DNA follows: TGTGCCACCAGCAGAGACGCAGGTTCTAGCACAGATACGCAGTATTTT. Looking up the rest from reference TRBV15 and TRBJ2-3 gives the full variable domain: DAMVIQNPRYQVTQFGKPVTLSCSQTLNHNVMYWYQQKSSQAPKLLFHYYDKDFNNEADTPDNFQSRRPNTSFCFLDIRSPGLGDTAMYLCATSRDAGSSTDTQYFGPGTRLTVL.

This clonotype has ten or more counts. The chain is built from TRBV30 and TRBJ1-1, with D unresolved. The germline V gene encodes CDR1 GTSNPN and CDR2 SVGIG (reference sequence). The CDR3 is 15 amino acids. Trimming cost V 1 base and J 0 bases, with 12 bases left between them. In DNA form, the CDR3 reads TGTGCCTGGAGTGGACCTTGGACCTTGAACACTGAAGCTTTCTTT. This codes for CAWSGPWTLNTEAFF.

This clonotype was picked up a small number of times. The chain combines TRBV29-1 with TRBJ2-7; 7 bases are a match to TRBD1. J was trimmed by 3 bases and V by 7 bases; bases with no gene match: 6. CDR1 SQVTM and CDR2 ANQGSEA come from the germline V gene. The CDR3 has 12 residues. The CDR3 DNA follows: TGCAGCGGCCGGGACAGTAACTACGAGCAGTACTTC. Translation gives CSGRDSNYEQYF.

This clonotype was detected ten times or more. The rearrangement joins TRBV11-2 to TRBJ2-5, with 7 bases identical to TRBD1. The CDR3 spans 17 residues. The germline V gene encodes CDR1 SGHAT and CDR2 FQNNGV. With V trimmed by 0 bases and J by 2 bases, 9 bases remained unmatched. The CDR3 here is CASSLDSQDRSQETQYF. CDR3 nucleotide sequence: TGTGCCAGCAGCTTAGATTCCCAGGACAGGTCTCAAGAGACCCAGTACTTC.

In this sample, this clonotype turned up a few times. V and J are TRBV18 and TRBJ1-5; the match to TRBD1 covers 10 bases. CDR1 KGHSH and CDR2 LQKENI come from the germline V gene. V trimming: 6 bases; J trimming: 5 bases; junction bases outside the gene matches: 16. This CDR3 region has 18 residues. The CDR3 loop is CASSQRQETGGRYQPQHF. For the CDR3, the DNA is TGTGCCAGCTCCCAGCGGCAGGAGACAGGGGGCCGCTATCAGCCCCAGCATTTT.

This clonotype was seen only a few times. In DNA form, the CDR3 reads TGTGCCAGCACCCTAGGGGGACTTAGCTCCTCTGGGGCCAACGTCCTGACTTTC. Its translation is CASTLGGLSSSGANVLTF. This rearrangement joins TRBV9 to TRBJ2-6, with D perhaps being TRBD1 or TRBD2 (6 bases each). Trimming removed 6 bases from V and 0 bases from J, with 19 bases in between. CDR3 size: 18 residues. Germline CDR1 and CDR2: SGDLS and YYNGEE.

This clonotype was observed a handful of times. This chain links TRBV20-1 with TRBJ1-1, with a possible D match to TRBD1 (5 bases). The ends were cut back, 0 bases at V and 4 bases at J, with 24 bases in the middle. CDR1 and CDR2 (germline): DFQATT, SNEGSKA (reference sequence). The length of the CDR3 is 18 residues. The CDR3: CSARDPRQTRYESTEAFF. The CDR3 DNA sequence: TGCAGTGCTAGAGATCCGCGACAGACGAGGTACGAGAGCACTGAAGCTTTCTTT.

This clonotype showed up many times. The chain couples TRBV20-1 to TRBJ2-7; no reliable D call. This CDR3 spans 16 amino acids. Trimming shortened V by 0 bases and J by 3 bases, and 18 bases separated the two germline ends. CDR1 and CDR2 from the germline V gene are DFQATT and SNEGSKA (reference sequence). Written as DNA, the CDR3 is TGCAGTGCTAGAGAGCGGAGAGTACAGTCCCACTACGAGCAGTACTTC. Encoded protein: CSARERRVQSHYEQYF.

This clonotype appeared a few times. This sequence joins TRBV7-9 and TRBJ2-5, with a tentative D call TRBD2 (5 bases). The CDR3 runs 13 residues. Between the trimmed V and J ends, which lost 5 bases and 10 bases, there was a span of 17 bases. Germline CDR1 is SEHNR and CDR2 is FQNEAQ (reference sequence). The CDR3 spells CASSPILDPSQYF. The CDR3 DNA reads TGTGCCAGCAGCCCGATACTAGACCCAAGCCAGTACTTC.

Many counts were recorded for this clonotype. At one of its ends the junction is not consistent with the germline gene, which may arise from a read error. This chain links TRBV20-1 with TRBJ1-6, with a possible D match to TRBD1 (6 bases). CDR1 is DFQATT and CDR2 is SNEGSKA in the germline V gene (reference sequence). This CDR3 is 13 amino acids long. The CDR3 protein is CSARGQYSSPLHF. The CDR3 coding sequence is TGCAGTGCGCGAGGACAGTATAGTTCACCCCTCCACTTT.

This clonotype has a handful of counts. The chain combines TRBV4-1 with TRBJ1-3; tentative D call: TRBD1 (6 bases). Germline assignment: CDR1 MGHRA and CDR2 YSYEKL. The CDR3 contains 16 residues. V lost 2 bases and J lost 0, with 11 bases in between. The CDR3 bases are TGCGCCAGCAGCCAACCGACAGGCTTCTCTGGAAACACCATATATTTT. It specifies CASSQPTGFSGNTIYF.

The chain is built from TRBV3-1 and TRBJ2-5; D is ambiguous. Germline-derived CDR1 and CDR2 are LGHDT and YNNKEL (reference sequence). Trimming shortened V by 1 base and J by 1 base, and 1 base separated the two germline ends. This CDR3 contains 12 residues. CDR3 bases: TGTGCCAGCAGCCAAGCCCAAGAGACCCAGTACTTC. It specifies CASSQAQETQYF.

This clonotype appeared many times. This CDR3 is CAWSGTADYGYTF. The DNA for the CDR3 is TGTGCCTGGAGTGGGACTGCGGACTATGGCTACACCTTC. The chain joins TRBV30 to TRBJ1-2; no definite D call. This CDR3 has 13 residues. V was shortened by 1 base and J by 3 bases, with 9 bases between the two germline ends. Germline-derived CDR1 and CDR2 are GTSNPN and SVGIG (reference sequence).

The count of this clonotype is one. A read error may explain this, as a much larger clone is one base away. V gene TRBV12-3 or TRBV12-4 combines with J gene TRBJ2-7, with TRBD2 as a possible D gene (5 bases). V shed 6 bases and J shed 5 bases, with 14 bases lying between them. The CDR3 loop spans 13 amino acids. The CDR3 region has the DNA TGTGCCAGCAGGCAAGGAGGCGCCCACGAGCAGTACTTC. Protein sequence: CASRQGGAHEQYF.

This clonotype occurred many times. The gene calls are TRBV7-6 and TRBJ2-2; D may match TRBD1 or TRBD2 (5 bases each). Trimming took off 1 base at V and 5 bases at J, with 8 bases between the two ends. CDR3 length: 14 residues. Germline V gives CDR1 SGHVS, CDR2 FNYEAQ. CDR3 DNA: TGTGCCAGCAGCTTAGTGGGGGAGACCGGGGAGCTGTTTTTT. This encodes CASSLVGETGELFF.

V is TRBV20-1 and J is TRBJ1-1, with 7 positions matching TRBD1. The length of the CDR3 is 15 residues. Trimming cost V 3 bases and J 2 bases; bases outside gene matches: 9. The germline V gene encodes CDR1 DFQATT and CDR2 SNEGSKA (reference sequence). The CDR3 is CSARVGGGLNTEAFF. CDR3 nucleotides: TGCAGTGCTAGGGTAGGAGGGGGCCTAAACACTGAAGCTTTCTTT.

In its sample, this clonotype was seen many times. The chain combines TRBV7-9 with TRBJ1-1; TRBD1 aligns across 7 bases. The V gene's germline CDR1 is SEHNR and CDR2 FQNEAQ (reference sequence). The V and J ends lost 1 base and 6 bases, in that order; junction bases with no gene match: 5. The length of the CDR3 is 14 residues. CDR3 bases: TGTGCCAGCAGCTTAGAACAGGGGCCCTCTGAAGCTTTCTTT. The encoded protein is CASSLEQGPSEAFF. Supplemented by reference TRBV7-9 and TRBJ1-1, the full variable domain reads DTGVSQNPRHKITKRGQNVTFRCDPISEHNRLYWYRQTLGQGPEFLTYFQNEAQLEKSRLLSDRFSAERPKGSFSTLEIQRTEQGDSAMYLCASSLEQGPSEAFFGQGTRLTVV.

This clonotype was found a few times. This chain uses TRBV19 with TRBJ1-6; D perhaps matches TRBD1 (5 bases). Trimming took 5 bases from V and 8 from J, leaving 25 bases between them. CDR3 length equals 18 residues. CDR1 LNHDA and CDR2 SQIVND come from the germline V gene (reference sequence). The CDR3 loop reads CASSLGTALGDWDSPLHF. In DNA, the CDR3 is TGTGCCAGTAGTCTTGGGACGGCCTTGGGGGATTGGGATTCACCCCTCCACTTT. Full variable domain (rest looked up from reference TRBV19 and TRBJ1-6): DGGITQSPKYLFRKEGQNVTLSCEQNLNHDAMYWYRQDPGQGLRLIYYSQIVNDFQKGDIAEGYSVSREKKESFPLTVTSAQKNPTAFYLCASSLGTALGDWDSPLHFGNGTRLTVT.